These 31 T cell receptor beta chains were all obtained from the same sample, sequenced in a study of technical replicates of blood from several donors. Assay used: immunoSEQ multiplex PCR; TCRdb lists only in-frame clones, some missing. The sample lists roughly 80,000 clones, roughly 93% occurring once. Sequencing was carried out using T cells isolated from PBMCs. Every receptor here comes from a human donor in good health.

This chain joins TRBV9 and TRBJ2-3, with 9 bases lining up with TRBD2. Trimming cost V 3 bases and J 0 bases; bases outside gene matches: 5. CDR3 length: 16 amino acids. In germline, CDR1 is SGDLS, CDR2 YYNGEE. The CDR3 DNA reads TGTGCCAGCAGCGCCAGACTAGCGGCTAGCACAGATACGCAGTATTTT. This sequence encodes CASSARLAASTDTQYF.

This clone appeared once. The chain recombines TRBV19 with TRBJ2-6; D ambiguous. CDR1 is LNHDA, CDR2 SQIVND, per germline (reference sequence). Trimming removed 10 bases at V and 0 bases at J, with 7 bases between. The CDR3 sequence is 13 residues long. The CDR3 DNA follows: TGTGCCACTTCGAGCTCTGGGGCCAACGTCCTGACTTTC. Translation: CATSSSGANVLTF.

Of note for this clone: An end of the junction differs from the germline gene, which may be a read error. The gene calls are TRBV7-7 and TRBJ2-3, with TRBD2 matching 7 bases. CDR3 length: 15 amino acids. CDR1 is SSHAT, CDR2 FNYEAQ, per germline (reference sequence). In DNA form, the CDR3 reads TGTGCTAGCAGCTTAACTAGCGCGAGCACAGATACGCAGTATTTT. It codes for CASSLTSASTDTQYF.

This chain joins TRBV18 and TRBJ2-7; 9 bases agree with TRBD1. CDR3 length: 13 amino acids. The J segment lost 2 bases and the V segment lost 7 bases, leaving 3 bases of the junction unmatched. Germline V gives CDR1 KGHSH, CDR2 LQKENI. The CDR3 DNA reads as TGTGCCAGCTTGGGACAGGGAACCTACGAGCAGTACTTC. Its protein product is CASLGQGTYEQYF. Variable domain in full (rest from reference TRBV18 and TRBJ2-7): NAGVMQNPRHLVRRRGQEARLRCSPMKGHSHVYWYRQLPEEGLKFMVYLQKENIIDESGMPKERFSAEFPKEGPSILRIQQVVRGDSAAYFCASLGQGTYEQYFGPGTRLTVT.

The chain joins TRBV30 to TRBJ2-7; 10 nucleotides align to TRBD1. Germline values: CDR1 GTSNPN, CDR2 SVGIG (reference sequence). This CDR3 spans 13 amino acids. The CDR3 spells CASRTGGSYEQYF. CDR3 bases: TGTGCATCCCGGACAGGGGGAAGTTACGAGCAGTACTTC.

Notes on this clone: At one of its ends the junction is not consistent with the germline gene, which may arise from a read error. The chain uses TRBV19 and TRBJ1-2; TRBD1 might be the D (5 bases). The CDR3 has 15 amino acids. CDR1 is LNHDA, CDR2 SQIVND, per germline (reference sequence). The CDR3 spells CASSTPLREIYVYTF. The DNA of the CDR3 is TGTGCCAGTAGTACTCCCCTCAGGGAAATATATGTCTACACCTTC.

This sequence joins TRBV15 and TRBJ2-1, with 7 bases matching TRBD2. The CDR3 length is 15 residues. From germline, CDR1 is LNHNV and CDR2 YYDKDF (reference sequence). The CDR3 sequence: CVTRRAGSSYNEQFF. CDR3 DNA: TGTGTCACACGTAGAGCGGGGAGCTCCTACAATGAGCAGTTCTTC. Variable domain in full (rest from reference TRBV15 and TRBJ2-1): DAMVIQNPRYQVTQFGKPVTLSCSQTLNHNVMYWYQQKSSQAPKLLFHYYDKDFNNEADTPDNFQSRRPNTSFCFLDIRSPGLGDTAMYLCVTRRAGSSYNEQFFGPGTRLTVL.

This chain joins TRBV7-9 and TRBJ2-1; tentatively, D is TRBD2 (6 bases). This CDR3 is built from 14 residues. Germline CDR1 is SEHNR and CDR2 is FQNEAQ (reference sequence). V was trimmed by 8 bases and J by 0 bases, leaving 11 bases between them. CDR3 DNA sequence: TGTGCCAGCTTTGGGGGGAGCTCCTACAATGAGCAGTTCTTC. Protein product: CASFGGSSYNEQFF. Combining the CDR3 with reference TRBV7-9 and TRBJ2-1 gives the whole variable domain DTGVSQNPRHKITKRGQNVTFRCDPISEHNRLYWYRQTLGQGPEFLTYFQNEAQLEKSRLLSDRFSAERPKGSFSTLEIQRTEQGDSAMYLCASFGGSSYNEQFFGPGTRLTVL.

As DNA, the CDR3 is TGTGCCAGTAGTCTACACAGGGAGAACACTGAAGCTTTCTTT. Protein: CASSLHRENTEAFF. The genes are TRBV19 and TRBJ1-1, with D perhaps TRBD1 (6 bases). Germline loops: CDR1 LNHDA, CDR2 SQIVND (reference sequence). This CDR3 is built from 14 residues. Trimming removed 5 bases at V and 1 base at J, with 11 bases between.

The chain recombines TRBV6-5 with TRBJ1-4; D is uncertain. Germline V CDR1 and CDR2: MNHEY, SVGAGI. Trimming removed 4 bases from V and 7 bases from J, with 16 bases in between. The CDR3 runs to 15 residues. The CDR3 sequence is CASSFGLGPTEKLFF. The CDR3 region has the DNA TGTGCCAGCAGTTTTGGGCTGGGCCCGACTGAAAAACTGTTTTTT.

This chain uses TRBV19 with TRBJ2-7, with a tentative D call TRBD2 (6 bases). CDR3 size: 14 residues. Germline CDR1 and CDR2: LNHDA and SQIVND (reference sequence). The V and J ends lost 3 bases and 5 bases respectively, with 14 bases between them. CDR3 in amino acids: CASSMIWTNDEQYF. The CDR3 coding sequence is TGTGCCAGTAGTATGATTTGGACTAACGACGAGCAGTACTTC.

This clone is medium-sized (0.01 to 0.1%). This chain connects TRBV4-3 to TRBJ2-6, with D possibly being TRBD2 (5 bases). The germline V and J ends were trimmed by 0 bases and 0 bases, with 6 bases remaining between them. The CDR3 runs to 16 residues. CDR1 and CDR2 (germline): LGHNA, YSLEER. CDR3 protein: CASSQDGSSGANVLTF. CDR3 sequence (DNA): TGCGCCAGCAGCCAAGATGGGAGCTCTGGGGCCAACGTCCTGACTTTC.

This clone was observed once. V usage is TRBV19 and J usage is TRBJ2-7; TRBD1 aligns across 7 bases. This CDR3 contains 14 residues. Per the germline V gene, CDR1 is LNHDA and CDR2 is SQIVND (reference sequence). J was trimmed by 0 bases and V by 6 bases; bases with no gene match: 5. CDR3 sequence (DNA): TGTGCCAGTAGACCGACAGGGAACTCCTACGAGCAGTACTTC. Amino acids: CASRPTGNSYEQYF.

The V and J genes are TRBV29-1 and TRBJ1-1; a weak D match, TRBD1 (5 bases). There are 14 residues in the CDR3. Per germline, CDR1 SQVTM and CDR2 ANQGSEA. With 2 bases removed from V and 2 bases from J, the gap between germline ends came to 12 bases. The chain's CDR3 is CSVERSGGNTEAFF. As DNA, the CDR3 is TGCAGCGTTGAAAGGAGCGGGGGAAACACTGAAGCTTTCTTT.

V is TRBV11-2 and J is TRBJ2-1, with TRBD2 identical over 7 bases. This CDR3 has 15 residues. With 3 bases clipped from V and 7 bases from J, the junction kept 9 bases outside the gene matches. Germline CDR1 reads SGHAT; CDR2 reads FQNNGV. CDR3: CASSFELASANEQFF. CDR3 DNA: TGTGCCAGCAGCTTTGAACTAGCGAGCGCGAATGAGCAGTTCTTC.

The chain uses TRBV27 and TRBJ2-6; tentatively, D is TRBD1 (5 bases). The V end was cut by 1 base, the J end by 0 bases, with 13 bases between. The CDR3 runs 18 residues. Germline CDR1 is MNHEY and CDR2 is SMNVEV (reference sequence). The DNA of the CDR3 is TGTGCCAGCAGTTTATTGTCACGACAGATCTCTGGGGCCAACGTCCTGACTTTC. Its protein is CASSLLSRQISGANVLTF.

On this clone: Additional DNA sequences in this sample encode the identical CDR3. V is TRBV7-3 and J is TRBJ2-1; weak D call: TRBD1 (5 bases). Trimming left V 3 bases short and J 2 bases short, with 8 bases between. The CDR3 consists of 14 residues. Germline V lookup: CDR1 SGHTA, CDR2 FQGTGA. CDR3: CASSLGPPYNEQFF. DNA for the CDR3: TGTGCCAGCAGCTTGGGGCCCCCCTACAATGAGCAGTTCTTC.

The chain recombines TRBV20-1 with TRBJ2-7, with D possibly TRBD1 on 6 matching bases. The CDR3 totals 11 residues. Between the trimmed V and J ends, which lost 6 bases and 2 bases, there was a span of 8 bases. CDR1 DFQATT and CDR2 SNEGSKA come from the germline V gene (reference sequence). The CDR3 coding sequence is TGCAGTGCCGACAGGACCTACGAGCAGTACTTC. Protein product: CSADRTYEQYF.

This rearrangement joins TRBV7-8 to TRBJ2-1; 8 bases are shared with TRBD2. The CDR3 consists of 16 residues. Trimming cost V 5 bases and J 5 bases; bases outside gene matches: 11. Germline V gene data show CDR1 as SGHVS and CDR2 as FQNEAQ. CDR3 nucleotides: TGTGCCAGCAGCCCCGGGGGGGATACCTTTAACAATGAGCAGTTCTTC. Translating gives CASSPGGDTFNNEQFF.

This chain links TRBV5-6 with TRBJ2-7, with 7 bases identical to TRBD2. J was trimmed by 5 bases and V by 8 bases; bases with no gene match: 13. The CDR3 totals 14 residues. The germline gives CDR1 SGHDT, CDR2 YYEEEE. The CDR3 spells CASGLWREINEQYF. The CDR3 region has the DNA TGTGCCAGTGGCCTCTGGCGGGAGATCAACGAGCAGTACTTC.

The rearrangement joins TRBV15 to TRBJ2-2; D possibly corresponds to TRBD1 (6 bases). V was cut by 8 bases and J by 0 bases, with 13 bases left in between. There are 15 residues in the CDR3. Germline V lookup: CDR1 LNHNV, CDR2 YYDKDF (reference sequence). CDR3 DNA: TGTGCCACCCGACTAACAGGGCCGAACACCGGGGAGCTGTTTTTT. Translating it yields CATRLTGPNTGELFF.

The CDR3, as DNA: TGTGCCAGCTCACCCCGCGGGAGTTTATTCAGTAAGACCGGGGAGCTGTTTTTT. Encoded protein: CASSPRGSLFSKTGELFF. The V gene is TRBV18, the J gene TRBJ2-2; TRBD2 matches 7 bases. The germline CDR1 and CDR2 sequences are KGHSH and LQKENI. Unmatched junction bases numbered 15, after V lost 3 bases and J lost 5 bases. CDR3 length equals 18 residues.

V is TRBV9 and J is TRBJ2-5; 7 nucleotides match TRBD2. The CDR3 is 15 amino acids. Germline V lookup: CDR1 SGDLS, CDR2 YYNGEE. The ends lost 0 bases at V and 3 bases at J; junction bases unmatched: 5. DNA of the CDR3: TGTGCCAGCAGCGTAGGGGAGGGAGGAAAAGAGACCCAGTACTTC. Its translation is CASSVGEGGKETQYF.

The chain has TRBV28 and TRBJ2-1; 7 bases are shared with TRBD1. Germline V gene sequence: CDR1 MDHEN, CDR2 SYDVKM. V dropped 9 bases and J dropped 6; count of bases not matched to a gene: 11. The CDR3 runs to 14 residues. Here the CDR3 DNA reads TGTGCCAGGGACGACAGGGTTTGGGTCAATGAGCAGTTCTTC. It codes for CARDDRVWVNEQFF.

A single count supports this clone. The CDR3 nucleotides are TGTGCCAGCAGTTTAAGAGGGGGCGAGAGCAATGGCTACACCTTC. Its protein is CASSLRGGESNGYTF. The chain recombines TRBV27 with TRBJ1-2, with 7 bases fitting TRBD1. The CDR3 loop spans 15 amino acids. Losses at the gene ends were 2 bases for V and 6 bases for J; bases not matched to a gene: 9. Germline V gene data show CDR1 as MNHEY and CDR2 as SMNVEV (reference sequence).

This clone was recorded once. The chain combines TRBV28 with TRBJ1-4; no firm D call. The CDR3 loop spans 16 amino acids. V lost 4 bases to trimming and J lost 0 bases, with 12 bases between them. Germline CDR1 reads MDHEN; CDR2 reads SYDVKM. CDR3 nucleotides: TGTGCCAGCAGTTCAAACTACGGTGCAACTAATGAAAAACTGTTTTTT. This gives the protein CASSSNYGATNEKLFF.

The CDR3 protein is CASKLSASWETQYF. CDR3 sequence (DNA): TGTGCCAGCAAGCTGTCGGCTAGTTGGGAGACCCAGTACTTC. The chain has TRBV6-5 and TRBJ2-5; no reliable D call. The CDR3 loop spans 14 amino acids. Trimming removed 7 bases at V and 5 bases at J, with 17 bases between. The germline gives CDR1 MNHEY, CDR2 SVGAGI.

This chain's CDR3 is CASSSGVRHTEAFF. As DNA, the CDR3 is TGTGCCAGCAGTAGCGGGGTGCGACACACTGAAGCTTTCTTT. The genes are TRBV6-1 and TRBJ1-1, with no clear D. Germline-derived CDR1 and CDR2 are MNHNS and SASEGT. V lost 5 bases and J 3 bases, leaving 13 bases between the germline ends. The CDR3 is made up of 14 amino acids.

J is TRBJ2-2 and V is TRBV5-1, with 8 positions matching TRBD1. This CDR3 region has 14 residues. V dropped 9 bases and J dropped 5; count of bases not matched to a gene: 9. Per germline, CDR1 SGHRS and CDR2 YFSETQ. The CDR3: CAIRKTGVTGELFF. The CDR3 bases are TGCGCCATCCGCAAGACAGGGGTAACCGGGGAGCTGTTTTTT.

The chain recombines TRBV5-4 with TRBJ1-1; TRBD1 matches at 11 bases. Trimming cost V 3 bases and J 4 bases; bases outside gene matches: 2. CDR3 size: 14 residues. Germline CDR1 and CDR2: SGHNT and YYREEE (reference sequence). Written as DNA, the CDR3 is TGTGCCAGCAGCTCGGGACAGGGGGTCACTGAAGCTTTCTTT. The encoded protein is CASSSGQGVTEAFF.

The chain joins TRBV4-2 to TRBJ2-7; D is possibly TRBD1 (6 bases). Germline V lookup: CDR1 LGHNA, CDR2 YNFKEQ. The V and J ends lost 7 bases and 1 base respectively, with 11 bases between them. CDR3 length: 13 amino acids. The CDR3 is CASNPDRSYEQYF. As DNA, the CDR3 is TGTGCCAGCAACCCGGACAGATCCTACGAGCAGTACTTC.